Following are 25 T cell receptor beta chains from one sample sequenced in a study of blood T cell repertoires in COVID-19. Clones were sequenced by immunoSEQ multiplex PCR, and TCRdb holds only the in-frame ones, with some missing. The sample yields hundreds of thousands of clones, nearly 90% seen once. Specimen: peripheral blood. These receptors were collected from a woman aged 40 to 50 who had recovered from COVID-19.

This chain connects TRBV3-1 (or the pseudogene TRBV3-2) to TRBJ2-2, with 8 nucleotides matching TRBD1. This CDR3 contains 17 residues. J gave up 3 bases and V 4 bases, and 10 bases lay outside the gene matches. Germline-derived CDR1 and CDR2 are LGHDT and YNNKEL (reference sequence). CDR3 nucleotides: TGTGCCAGCAGCCGCAGGACAGGGACGGGGTACACCGGGGAGCTGTTTTTT. Its translation is CASSRRTGTGYTGELFF.

This chain links TRBV4-2 with TRBJ2-7; the D gene is possibly TRBD1 (7 bases). Germline V CDR1 and CDR2: LGHNA, YNFKEQ. There are 18 residues in the CDR3. Trimming removed 0 bases at V and 3 bases at J, with 21 bases between. Here the CDR3 DNA reads TGTGCCAGCAGCCAAGAAGATTTTCAGGGGGGATTCTACTACGAGCAGTACTTC. Protein product: CASSQEDFQGGFYYEQYF.

This chain uses TRBV2 with TRBJ1-6, with D tentatively TRBD1 (5 bases). V was cut by 2 bases and J by 0 bases, with 11 bases left in between. Germline V gene sequence: CDR1 SNHLY, CDR2 FYNNEI. The CDR3 spans 17 residues. CDR3 nucleotide sequence: TGTGCCAGCAGTGAAAGGGGCCTGAGCTCCTATAATTCACCCCTCCACTTT. Translating it yields CASSERGLSSYNSPLHF.

V usage is TRBV3-1 (or the pseudogene TRBV3-2) and J usage is TRBJ2-1; TRBD1 aligns across 7 bases. J gave up 2 bases and V 4 bases, and 8 bases lay outside the gene matches. CDR1 is LGHDT and CDR2 is YNNKEL in the germline V gene (reference sequence). The CDR3 sequence is 16 residues long. The CDR3, as DNA: TGTGCCAGCAGCCTCTCCCCGGGACAGACCTACAATGAGCAGTTCTTC. It is translated as CASSLSPGQTYNEQFF.

V gene TRBV9 combines with J gene TRBJ2-1, with D hard to call. Germline V gives CDR1 SGDLS, CDR2 YYNGEE. The V end was cut by 0 bases, the J end by 7 bases, with 8 bases between. CDR3 length: 13 amino acids. CDR3 loop: CASSVDQANEQFF. The CDR3 bases are TGTGCCAGCAGCGTAGATCAAGCGAATGAGCAGTTCTTC.

The rearrangement joins TRBV6-2 or TRBV6-3 to TRBJ2-7; D not certain. V lost 5 bases to trimming and J lost 8 bases, with 10 bases between them. CDR1 and CDR2 (germline): MNHEY, SVGEGT. The CDR3 spans 11 residues. CDR3 in amino acids: CASSLGVKQYF. The CDR3, as DNA: TGTGCCAGCAGTCTGGGCGTAAAGCAGTACTTC.

This chain connects TRBV27 to TRBJ2-7; 7 bases fit TRBD2. The CDR3 runs to 14 residues. The germline gives CDR1 MNHEY, CDR2 SMNVEV (reference sequence). The ends lost 2 bases at V and 4 bases at J; junction bases unmatched: 5. DNA of the CDR3: TGTGCCAGCAGTTTAAAGGGAGGGGAATACGAGCAGTACTTC. This gives the protein CASSLKGGEYEQYF.

The rearrangement links TRBV11-3 to TRBJ2-3; no reliable D call. CDR3 length equals 15 residues. Germline V gene lookup returns CDR1 SGHNT and CDR2 YENEEA. The V end lost 1 base, the J end lost 2 bases, and 10 bases lay between the germline ends. The CDR3 loop is CASSLGAVPTDTQYF. For the CDR3, the DNA is TGTGCCAGCAGCTTAGGGGCAGTTCCCACAGATACGCAGTATTTT.

This clone is a singleton in its sample. The gene calls are TRBV4-3 and TRBJ2-5; weak D call: TRBD2 (6 bases). The CDR3 length is 16 residues. V gave up 2 bases and J gave up 3 bases, with 16 bases separating them. Germline values: CDR1 LGHNA, CDR2 YSLEER. This chain's CDR3 is CASSQSRTWGEETQYF. The CDR3 DNA reads TGCGCCAGCAGCCAAAGCCGAACGTGGGGGGAAGAGACCCAGTACTTC.

The chain's CDR3 is CATSDFWSTGNGNTIYF. CDR3 bases: TGTGCCACCAGTGATTTTTGGTCGACAGGGAATGGAAACACCATATATTTT. The chain couples TRBV24-1 to TRBJ1-3; 7 nucleotides agree with TRBD1. CDR3 length: 17 amino acids. Looked up from germline, CDR1 is KGHDR and CDR2 is SFDVKD. V lost 1 base and J lost 3; bases outside the gene matches: 8.

This rearrangement joins TRBV28 to TRBJ1-2; perhaps TRBD1 as D (5 bases). Germline values: CDR1 MDHEN, CDR2 SYDVKM. The germline V and J ends were trimmed by 3 bases and 2 bases, with 16 bases remaining between them. The CDR3 runs 16 residues. DNA for the CDR3: TGTGCCAGCAGTTTCCCAGCAGGGCTGTTAAACTATGGCTACACCTTC. Encoded protein: CASSFPAGLLNYGYTF.

The genes are TRBV11-3 and TRBJ1-1; 10 positions match TRBD1. The germline V gene encodes CDR1 SGHNT and CDR2 YENEEA. The ends lost 4 bases at V and 13 bases at J; junction bases unmatched: 18. The CDR3 is 16 amino acids. DNA of the CDR3: TGTGCCAGCAGCTCCCAAGTTCCGGGACAGGGGTTTTCGGGTTTCTTT. It specifies CASSSQVPGQGFSGFF. The complete variable domain, with remaining parts taken from reference TRBV11-3 and TRBJ1-1, reads EAGVVQSPRYKIIEKKQPVAFWCNPISGHNTLYWYLQNLGQGPELLIRYENEEAVDDSQLPKDRFSAERLKGVDSTLKIQPAELGDSAVYLCASSSQVPGQGFSGFFGQGTRLTVV.

The chain carries TRBV30 and TRBJ1-5, with 8 bases identical to TRBD1. With 3 bases clipped from V and 6 bases from J, the junction kept 7 bases outside the gene matches. This CDR3 has 14 residues. Germline CDR1 is GTSNPN and CDR2 is SVGIG (reference sequence). The CDR3 protein is CAWSPGQGLQPQHF. In DNA form, the CDR3 reads TGTGCCTGGAGCCCCGGACAGGGTCTTCAGCCCCAGCATTTT.

This sequence joins TRBV28 and TRBJ2-4, with TRBD1 as a possible D gene (6 bases). Trimming pared 4 bases from V and 0 bases from J, leaving 28 bases between. Germline CDR1 MDHEN, CDR2 SYDVKM. This CDR3 region has 21 residues. CDR3 DNA sequence: TGTGCCAGCAGTTCTCACAAACCGGAGAGACAGGCCGCCGTAGCCAAAAACATTCAGTACTTC. This translates into CASSSHKPERQAAVAKNIQYF.

CDR3 protein: CASSLTSGRAQEYF. CDR3 sequence (DNA): TGTGCCAGCAGCCTCACTAGCGGGAGGGCCCAGGAGTACTTC. The chain uses TRBV2 and TRBJ2-7; 13 nucleotides line up with TRBD2. The CDR3 is 14 amino acids. V was clipped by 6 bases and J by 11 bases; unmatched bases: 10. Germline assignment: CDR1 SNHLY and CDR2 FYNNEI.

This clone was counted a single time. The chain uses TRBV30 and TRBJ1-6; D might be TRBD1 (5 bases). Trimming shortened V by 3 bases and J by 7 bases, and 16 bases separated the two germline ends. The germline CDR1 and CDR2 sequences are GTSNPN and SVGIG (reference sequence). The length of the CDR3 is 15 residues. The CDR3 DNA is TGTGCCTGGAGGTCGAGGGGCGCGGGGAATTCACCCCTCCACTTT. This sequence encodes CAWRSRGAGNSPLHF.

This clone was observed a few times. The rearrangement uses TRBV3-1 (or the pseudogene TRBV3-2) and TRBJ1-6; a weak D match, TRBD1 (6 bases). Trimming removed 3 bases at V and 7 bases at J, with 13 bases between. CDR3 length: 15 residues. CDR1 is LGHDT and CDR2 is YNNKEL in the germline V gene (reference sequence). The CDR3 loop is CASSQSQGSNSPLHF. The CDR3 DNA is TGTGCCAGCAGCCAGTCGCAGGGGTCCAATTCACCCCTCCACTTT.

This chain links TRBV6-2 or TRBV6-3 with TRBJ1-1; 8 nucleotides align to TRBD1. CDR1 is MNHEY and CDR2 is SVGEGT in the germline V gene. V dropped 5 bases and J dropped 10; count of bases not matched to a gene: 18. The CDR3 extends over 16 amino acids. The CDR3 loop is CASSVTSRTGNQAAFF. DNA for the CDR3: TGTGCCAGCAGTGTCACCTCCAGGACAGGGAACCAAGCAGCTTTCTTT.

The rearrangement joins TRBV5-4 to TRBJ2-5, with D possibly being TRBD2 (7 bases). Trimming took off 7 bases at V and 1 base at J, with 14 bases between the two ends. In germline, CDR1 is SGHNT, CDR2 YYREEE (reference sequence). The CDR3 is 14 residues long. The CDR3 DNA is TGTGCCAGCGGGGGGGGCCCCCGCCAAGAGACCCAGTACTTC. Residues: CASGGGPRQETQYF.

The chain has TRBV28 and TRBJ1-2; 7 bases are a match to TRBD1. The V and J ends lost 4 bases and 6 bases, in that order; junction bases with no gene match: 8. Germline V lookup: CDR1 MDHEN, CDR2 SYDVKM. The CDR3 is 14 residues long. The CDR3 loop reads CASSSGTVRDGYTF. The CDR3 DNA is TGTGCCAGCAGTTCCGGGACAGTGAGAGATGGCTACACCTTC.

This chain connects TRBV28 to TRBJ1-5; D unresolved. CDR3 size: 15 residues. Germline lookup yields CDR1 MDHEN and CDR2 SYDVKM. Trimming took 3 bases from V and 7 from J, leaving 16 bases between them. This CDR3 reads CASSFRGGGGQPQHF. The CDR3 DNA sequence: TGTGCCAGCAGTTTTCGGGGAGGTGGAGGCCAGCCCCAGCATTTT.

In regard to this clone: Other nucleotide sequences from this sample produce the same CDR3. This chain links TRBV4-3 with TRBJ2-7, with TRBD2 matching over 10 bases. V was pared by 1 base and J by 7 bases, with 10 bases of the junction left unmatched. This CDR3 is built from 16 residues. In germline, CDR1 is LGHNA, CDR2 YSLEER. Here the CDR3 reads CASSQALSGGFYEQYF. For the CDR3, the DNA is TGCGCCAGCAGCCAAGCACTTAGCGGGGGGTTCTATGAGCAGTACTTC.

The V gene is TRBV9, the J gene TRBJ2-5; perhaps TRBD2 as D (7 bases). Trimming took off 0 bases at V and 4 bases at J, with 10 bases between the two ends. The CDR3 loop spans 14 amino acids. CDR1 SGDLS and CDR2 YYNGEE come from the germline V gene. CDR3 in amino acids: CASSVVGGGETQYF. CDR3 nucleotide sequence: TGTGCCAGCAGCGTAGTAGGGGGGGGAGAGACCCAGTACTTC.

This chain links TRBV7-2 with TRBJ2-6, with D maybe TRBD2 (5 bases). The CDR3 sequence is 16 residues long. With 5 bases removed from V and 0 bases from J, the gap between germline ends came to 11 bases. Germline assignment: CDR1 SGHTA and CDR2 FQGNSA. The CDR3, as DNA: TGTGCCAGCAGCCCCCGGGGAAACTCTGGGGCCAACGTCCTGACTTTC. Its translation is CASSPRGNSGANVLTF.

The chain recombines TRBV7-2 with TRBJ2-3, with D possibly matching TRBD2 (5 bases). Trimming cost V 5 bases and J 2 bases, with 11 bases left between them. Germline V gene sequence: CDR1 SGHTA, CDR2 FQGNSA. This CDR3 has 14 residues. As DNA, the CDR3 is TGTGCCAGCAGCAAAACACGGGACACAGATACGCAGTATTTT. It specifies CASSKTRDTDTQYF.